The rows below give T cell receptor beta chains drawn from one sample of a study of cytomegalovirus exposure and HLA in healthy donors. Profiling relied on immunoSEQ multiplex PCR, and the TCRdb table lists in-frame clones only, not all of them. Here the sample spans approximately 240,000 clones, 77% being singletons. Input material: PBMCs. Receptors originate from a woman aged 55-69 years in good health and CMV-seropositive. CDR3s include the opening cysteine and the closing phenylalanine or tryptophan. Each record gives: D gene, J gene, V gene, clone size, CDR3 DNA, CDR3 protein. D genes are given only for firm matches. Rows give clone size only sometimes, using once, few, many, or a class for an expanded clone.

>NA|TRBJ2-1|TRBV19|NA
TGTGCCAGTAGTATCAGGGCAGGAAACTCCTACAATGAGCAGTTCTTC
CASSIRAGNSYNEQFF
>NA|TRBJ1-4|TRBV7-9|NA
TGTTCCAGCGGACTGGGGGGGGAAAAACTGTTTTTT
CSSGLGGEKLFF
>NA|TRBJ2-7|TRBV6-1|NA
TGTGCGCACAGCAGGACAGTCTACGAGCAGTACTTC
CAHSRTVYEQYF
>TRBD1|TRBJ2-2|TRBV12-5|NA
TGTGCTAGTGGTTTGCCTCCGGGACAGAGTAACACCGGGGAGCTGTTTTTT
CASGLPPGQSNTGELFF
>TRBD1|TRBJ1-2|TRBV5-1|few
TGCGCCAGCAGCGTACGGGGACAGGGGGTACGTGGCTACACCTTC
CASSVRGQGVRGYTF
>NA|TRBJ2-7|TRBV5-1|NA
TGCGCCAGCAGCGCCTTTCGACAGGAGTCTACCTACGAGCAGTACTTC
CASSAFRQESTYEQYF
>TRBD1|TRBJ1-5|TRBV4-1|once
TGCGCCAGCAGCCACCCCGGACAGGGGAATCAGCCCCAGCATTTT
CASSHPGQGNQPQHF
>NA|TRBJ2-2|TRBV19|NA
TGTGCCAGTAGAAGGGAACAGGTCACCGGGGAGCTGTTTTTT
CASRREQVTGELFF
>NA|TRBJ2-3|TRBV4-2|NA
TGTGCCAGCAGCCCTGCACCGGGAGGCACAGATACGCAGTATTTT
CASSPAPGGTDTQYF
>TRBD1|TRBJ2-1|TRBV18|NA
TGTGCCAGCTCACCCGACAGGGGTGGGAACAATGAGCAGTTCTTC
CASSPDRGGNNEQFF
>TRBD1|TRBJ1-5|TRBV2|once
TGTGCCAGCAGTCCTCCCGACAGGGGGCAGACCTACCAGCATTTT
CASSPPDRGQTYQHF
>NA|TRBJ2-7|TRBV27|NA
TGTGCCAGCAGTTTTGGGACATTCTACGAGCAGTACTTC
CASSFGTFYEQYF
>TRBD2|TRBJ2-1|TRBV5-1|NA
TGCGCCAGCAGAGGCCCAAGCGGGGTGGGGCAGTTCTTC
CASRGPSGVGQFF
>TRBD1|TRBJ1-2|TRBV5-1|NA
TGCGCCAGCAGCTTGGACGGGACAGGGCGAAACTATGGCTACACCTTC
CASSLDGTGRNYGYTF
>TRBD1|TRBJ2-3|TRBV7-3|NA
TGTGCCAGCAGTTGGGACAGTTTCACAGATACGCAGTATTTT
CASSWDSFTDTQYF
>NA|TRBJ1-3|TRBV10-3|few
TGTGCCATCAGTGAGCGACAGAGCTCTGGAAACACCATATATTTT
CAISERQSSGNTIYF
>NA|TRBJ1-5|TRBV5-1|NA
TGCGCCGGCAGCTTCGGCGGGGGGGATCAGCCCCAGCATTTT
CAGSFGGGDQPQHF
>NA|TRBJ1-2|TRBV28|NA
TGTGCCAGCGGAGGGAAAAACTATGGCTACACCTTC
CASGGKNYGYTF
>NA|TRBJ2-5|TRBV2|NA
TGTGCCAGCAGTAAGAATACTCAAGAGACCCAGTACTTC
CASSKNTQETQYF
>TRBD1|TRBJ2-7|TRBV15|NA
TGTGCCACCAGCAGTATTGGGACAGGGGTCTCCGAGCAGTACTTC
CATSSIGTGVSEQYF
>NA|TRBJ1-5|TRBV6-6|NA
TGTGCCAGCAGACTCATTGGGGGGGATCAGCCCCAGCATTTT
CASRLIGGDQPQHF
>TRBD2|TRBJ2-3|TRBV5-4|NA
TGTGCCAGCAGCTCTAGCGGGGGAGGGTCAGATACGCAGTATTTT
CASSSSGGGSDTQYF
>NA|TRBJ1-1|TRBV7-9|NA
TGTTCCAGCAGCTTAAGACAGCCTTTGAACACTGAAGCTTTCTTT
CSSSLRQPLNTEAFF
>TRBD1|TRBJ2-5|TRBV28|NA
TGTGCCAGCGGACGGGACAGCCAAGAGACCCAGTACTTC
CASGRDSQETQYF
>NA|TRBJ2-3|TRBV4-1|NA
TGCGCCAGCAGCCAGGGAGGGGGGATCCCAGATACGCAGTATTTT
CASSQGGGIPDTQYF
>NA|TRBJ2-7|TRBV5-6|NA
TGTGCCAGCAGCTGGGGGGACGTTGACGAGCAGTACTTC
CASSWGDVDEQYF
>NA|TRBJ1-3|TRBV7-6|NA
TGTGCCAGCAGCTTAGCAGACATTTTCTCTGGAAACACCATATATTTT
CASSLADIFSGNTIYF
>NA|TRBJ2-7|TRBV6-1|NA
TGTGCCAGCAGTTCCCAGCGGGCTGCTTACGAGCAGTACTTC
CASSSQRAAYEQYF
>TRBD1|TRBJ1-2|TRBV5-6|NA
TGTGCCAGCAGCCCCACAGGGGCCGGGGGCTACACCTTC
CASSPTGAGGYTF
>NA|TRBJ1-1|TRBV7-9|NA
TGTGCCAGCAGCCCCCACGGGAACCCGAACACTGAAGCTTTCTTT
CASSPHGNPNTEAFF
>TRBD2|TRBJ2-3|TRBV7-2|few
TGTGCCAGCAGCCTGGGACTAGCGGGGGGGCAGATAGATACGCAGTATTTT
CASSLGLAGGQIDTQYF
>NA|TRBJ1-2|TRBV7-3|NA
TGTGCCAGCAGCCCCGTCGGGGGAAACTATGGCTACACCTTC
CASSPVGGNYGYTF
>NA|TRBJ1-1|TRBV19|NA
TGTGCCAGTAGTATTCCACCCTACAGGAACACTGAAGCTTTCTTT
CASSIPPYRNTEAFF
>TRBD2|TRBJ2-2|TRBV7-7|NA
TGTGCCAGCAGCTCGACTAGCGGGAGTTTGGACACCGGGGAGCTGTTTTTT
CASSSTSGSLDTGELFF
>NA|TRBJ1-3|TRBV6-1|few
TGTGCCAGCGAGGGCACGAGCTCTGGAAACACCATATATTTT
CASEGTSSGNTIYF
>NA|TRBJ2-2|TRBV7-3|NA
TGTGCCAGCAGCACTCAAGGACAGAACACCGGGGAGCTGTTTTTT
CASSTQGQNTGELFF
>NA|TRBJ2-1|TRBV7-9|NA
TGTGCCAGCAGTTTTACCCCGTCGGGTGAGCAGTTCTTC
CASSFTPSGEQFF
>NA|TRBJ1-1|TRBV5-1|NA
TGCGCCAGCAGCTTGGAGCAGGGGATGAGGACTGAAGCTTTCTTT
CASSLEQGMRTEAFF
>NA|TRBJ1-2|TRBV30|NA
TGTGCCTGGAGTGAGGCAGGGAACTATGGCTACACCTTC
CAWSEAGNYGYTF
>NA|TRBJ1-5|TRBV5-5|NA
TGTGCCAGCAGCTTGTCAGGGGTAGATCAGCCCCAGCATTTT
CASSLSGVDQPQHF
>TRBD2|TRBJ2-1|TRBV4-3|NA
TGCGCCAGCAGCCACGGGGGGGGGAAGATTAGGGATGAGCAGTTCTTC
CASSHGGGKIRDEQFF
>NA|TRBJ1-1|TRBV4-1|NA
TGCGCCAGCCGAAGACAGGATCTTAACACTGAAGCTTTCTTT
CASRRQDLNTEAFF
>NA|TRBJ2-7|TRBV28|NA
TGTGCCAGCAGTTTAATGCGCTACGAGCAGTACTTC
CASSLMRYEQYF
>TRBD1|TRBJ1-4|TRBV2|NA
TGTGCCAGCTATGACACAGGGGGGAATGAAAAACTGTTTTTT
CASYDTGGNEKLFF
>NA|TRBJ2-3|TRBV10-3|NA
TGTGCCATCAGCGCTGGCCCTTCCGATCGTAATACGCAGTATTTT
CAISAGPSDRNTQYF
>NA|TRBJ2-2|TRBV5-8|NA
TGTGCCAGCAGCTCTGGGCTGTCGGCCGGGGAGCTGTTTTTT
CASSSGLSAGELFF
>NA|TRBJ2-5|TRBV4-3|once
TGCGCCAGCAGCCAAGACGAGGGAACGGGCGCGGTAGTCCAAGAGACCCAGTACTTC
CASSQDEGTGAVVQETQYF
>NA|TRBJ2-3|TRBV4-2|NA
TGTGCCAGCAGCCAAGCCGCTCCCTCAGGGGCGCTCACAGATACGCAGTATTTT
CASSQAAPSGALTDTQYF
>NA|TRBJ2-5|TRBV29-1|NA
TGCAGCGTTGTTCTTCCGGGGAAAGAGACCCAGTACTTC
CSVVLPGKETQYF
>NA|TRBJ1-5|TRBV30|NA
TGTGCCTGGAGTGTAGCACAGTCCAATCAGCCCCAGCATTTT
CAWSVAQSNQPQHF
>TRBD1|TRBJ1-3|TRBV5-1|few
TGCGCCAGCAGCAGTACGACAGGGAACTCTGGAAACACCATATATTTT
CASSSTTGNSGNTIYF
>NA|TRBJ2-7|TRBV9|few
TGTGCCAGCAGCGTAGCGACAGGCTGGAACGAGCAGTACTTC
CASSVATGWNEQYF
>TRBD2|TRBJ2-7|TRBV7-8|NA
TGTGCCAGCAGCTTACTAGCGGGGGGAGACGAGCAGTACTTC
CASSLLAGGDEQYF
>NA|TRBJ2-7|TRBV6-5|NA
TGTGCCAGCCGCCCAGGACAGTCGGACGAGCAGTACTTC
CASRPGQSDEQYF
>NA|TRBJ1-5|TRBV18|NA
TGTGCCAGCTCACCTCCCTCAGGGGTCCCGATGGGTCAGCCCCAGCATTTT
CASSPPSGVPMGQPQHF